The text below deals with one T cell receptor (beta chain). The data were taken from a study of graft-versus-host responses after intestinal transplantation. Clones were sequenced by immunoSEQ multiplex PCR, and TCRdb holds only the in-frame ones, with some missing. The sample yields just under 100,000 clones, approximately 90% seen once. This CDR3 has 14 amino acids. Germline loops: CDR1 ENHRY, CDR2 SYGVKD. Trimming removed 4 bases from V and 2 bases from J, with 11 bases in between. The source of this sequence is a human patient who received an intestinal transplant, so some T cells may come from the graft donor. The chain combines TRBV10-3 with TRBJ1-2; D not resolved. Sample: PBMCs, taken about 450 days after intestinal transplant. CDR3 loop: CAISVSGPNYGYTF. The CDR3 nucleotides read TGTGCCATCAGTGTATCCGGACCCAACTATGGCTACACCTTC.